A single sample is the source of the 15 T cell receptor beta chains below, sequenced in a study of cytomegalovirus exposure and HLA in healthy donors (dated by TCRdb to the late 2010s). The library was generated by the immunoSEQ multiplex PCR assay. The clones in this table, taken by TCRdb from immuneACCESS, are in-frame only. Not every clone is retained; where verified, under half of the shortfall comes from an unresolved V gene, and the cause of the rest is unknown. This sample holds approximately 230,000 clones; about 88% were observed only once. The ten largest account for around 12% of the sample. Input material: PBMCs. These receptors all come from a man aged 18-30 years in good health and CMV-seropositive.

The chain is built from TRBV7-9 and TRBJ1-2; D gene ambiguous. The CDR3 has 14 amino acids. Germline-derived CDR1 and CDR2 are SEHNR and FQNEAQ (reference sequence). Trimming left V 1 base short and J 4 bases short, with 10 bases between. The CDR3: CASSLEDGFYGYTF. CDR3 DNA sequence: TGTGCCAGCAGCTTAGAGGACGGATTCTATGGCTACACCTTC.

This chain uses TRBV11-1 with TRBJ2-2, with a tentative D call TRBD1 (6 bases). V was shortened by 4 bases and J by 2 bases, with 11 bases between the two germline ends. CDR3 size: 15 residues. Germline V lookup: CDR1 SGHAT, CDR2 FQDESV (reference sequence). The CDR3 reads CASSSSGHNTGELFF. CDR3 DNA sequence: TGTGCCAGCAGCTCCTCGGGACACAACACCGGGGAGCTGTTTTTT.

The chain employs TRBV5-1 and TRBJ1-4, with D hard to call. Germline lookup yields CDR1 SGHRS and CDR2 YFSETQ. CDR3 length: 17 residues. The V end was cut by 4 bases, the J end by 10 bases, with 26 bases between. As DNA, the CDR3 is TGCGCCAGCAGCGACAATTCTTTACCCCGGGTAATGGGAAAACTGTTTTTT. Encoded protein: CASSDNSLPRVMGKLFF. The full variable domain, with the rest looked up from reference TRBV5-1 and TRBJ1-4, is KAGVTQTPRYLIKTRGQQVTLSCSPISGHRSVSWYQQTPGQGLQFLFEYFSETQRNKGNFPGRFSGRQFSNSRSEMNVSTLELGDSALYLCASSDNSLPRVMGKLFFGSGTQLSVL.

The J gene is TRBJ1-2, the V gene TRBV7-9; D is unresolved. This CDR3 spans 16 amino acids. Germline V gene sequence: CDR1 SEHNR, CDR2 FQNEAQ (reference sequence). Deletions cut 4 bases from V and 2 bases from J, with 17 bases between. The CDR3 DNA reads as TGTGCCAGCAGCTCAACCATTGGTTCGATCAACTATGGCTACACCTTC. It translates to CASSSTIGSINYGYTF.

This sequence joins TRBV4-2 and TRBJ1-3, with D tentatively TRBD1 (6 bases). The CDR3 extends over 16 amino acids. V lost 0 bases and J 4 bases, leaving 13 bases between the germline ends. Germline loops: CDR1 LGHNA, CDR2 YNFKEQ. In nucleotides, the CDR3 is TGTGCCAGCAGCCAAGACCTGGGGGCAACAGGAAACACCATATATTTT. Its protein product is CASSQDLGATGNTIYF.

The chain links TRBV9 to TRBJ2-7, with TRBD2 matching 7 bases. V shed 4 bases, J shed 1 base, and the junction held 8 bases outside the gene matches. The CDR3 runs to 15 residues. Looked up from germline, CDR1 is SGDLS and CDR2 is YYNGEE. In nucleotides, the CDR3 is TGTGCCAGCAGCCCGGGTCTAGCGGAGTCCTACGAGCAGTACTTC. Translation gives CASSPGLAESYEQYF.

The genes are TRBV5-6 and TRBJ2-6; no clear D. CDR3 size: 14 residues. V was cut by 2 bases and J by 1 base, with 4 bases left in between. Germline CDR1 SGHDT, CDR2 YYEEEE. CDR3 loop: CASSFGSGANVLTF. CDR3 bases: TGTGCCAGCAGCTTCGGGTCTGGGGCCAACGTCCTGACTTTC.

The chain joins TRBV2 to TRBJ2-5; 7 bases line up with TRBD2. CDR3 length: 14 residues. V gave up 7 bases and J gave up 1 base; unmatched junction bases: 6. Germline V gives CDR1 SNHLY, CDR2 FYNNEI. The CDR3 DNA is TGTGCCAGCACCAAAGAGCGGGGCCAAGAGACCCAGTACTTC. The encoded protein is CASTKERGQETQYF. Full variable domain (rest looked up from reference TRBV2 and TRBJ2-5): EPEVTQTPSHQVTQMGQEVILRCVPISNHLYFYWYRQILGQKVEFLVSFYNNEISEKSEIFDDQFSVERPDGSNFTLKIRSTKLEDSAMYFCASTKERGQETQYFGPGTRLLVL.

The V and J genes are TRBV6-5 and TRBJ1-2, with a tentative D call TRBD1 (5 bases). The CDR3 spans 15 residues. The V and J ends lost 4 bases and 2 bases respectively, with 14 bases between them. Germline CDR1 and CDR2: MNHEY and SVGAGI. Here the CDR3 DNA reads TGTGCCAGCAGTTCCCCCCGGGGCCTCAACTATGGCTACACCTTC. Encoded protein: CASSSPRGLNYGYTF.

The chain employs TRBV6-5 and TRBJ1-5; D is unclear. Germline CDR1 MNHEY, CDR2 SVGAGI. V was clipped by 4 bases and J by 4 bases, with 8 bases between them. The CDR3 has 13 amino acids. The chain's CDR3 is CASSSAPNQPQHF. The CDR3 DNA sequence: TGTGCCAGCAGTTCGGCCCCAAATCAGCCCCAGCATTTT.

This chain joins TRBV18 and TRBJ2-5, with no clear D. Germline CDR1 KGHSH, CDR2 LQKENI. The V gene lost 3 bases and the J gene lost 3 bases, with 11 bases spanning the gap. The CDR3 consists of 14 residues. In DNA, the CDR3 is TGTGCCAGCTCACCCGGACGGATTGAAGAGACCCAGTACTTC. It encodes CASSPGRIEETQYF.

The chain employs TRBV7-2 and TRBJ1-2; D is uncertain. This CDR3 has 15 residues. Deletions cut 3 bases from V and 6 bases from J, with 17 bases between. Germline loops: CDR1 SGHTA, CDR2 FQGNSA. The CDR3 region has the DNA TGTGCCAGCAGCTTTAGTCCAGAGAACTCTCATGGCTACACCTTC. Encoded protein: CASSFSPENSHGYTF.

This chain connects TRBV5-1 to TRBJ1-3, with D uncertain. V lost 4 bases and J lost 2, with 16 bases in between. This CDR3 region has 16 residues. Germline CDR1 and CDR2: SGHRS and YFSETQ. The CDR3 coding sequence is TGCGCCAGCAGCCCGGGAAGCGCATTTACTGGAAACACCATATATTTT. Translating it yields CASSPGSAFTGNTIYF.

The chain links TRBV7-2 to TRBJ2-2; the D gene is possibly TRBD1 (5 bases). Germline CDR1 and CDR2: SGHTA and FQGNSA. Trimming cost V 4 bases and J 3 bases, with 12 bases left between them. The length of the CDR3 is 15 residues. The CDR3 sequence: CASSSQGRDTGELFF. CDR3 in DNA: TGTGCCAGCAGCTCGCAGGGTCGGGACACCGGGGAGCTGTTTTTT.

This clone was detected only once. V and J are TRBV28 and TRBJ1-3; no definite D call. The V gene's germline CDR1 is MDHEN and CDR2 SYDVKM. Trimming stripped 2 bases from V and 7 bases from J, with 9 bases between. The CDR3 totals 13 residues. CDR3 in DNA: TGTGCCAGCAGTTTAAACCTCGGGAACACCATATATTTT. It encodes CASSLNLGNTIYF.